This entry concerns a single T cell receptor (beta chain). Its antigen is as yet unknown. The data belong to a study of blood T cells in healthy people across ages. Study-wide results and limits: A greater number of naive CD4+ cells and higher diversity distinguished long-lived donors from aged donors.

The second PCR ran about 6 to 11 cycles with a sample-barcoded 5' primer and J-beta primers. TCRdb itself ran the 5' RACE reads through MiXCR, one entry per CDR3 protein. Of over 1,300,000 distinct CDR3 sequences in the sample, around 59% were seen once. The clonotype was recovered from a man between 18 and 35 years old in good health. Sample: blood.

The DNA of the CDR3 is TGCAGTGCTAGACCGTTGCGTGGAGGTGAGCAGTTCTTC. This sequence encodes CSARPLRGGEQFF. V usage is TRBV20-1 and J usage is TRBJ2-1; D is perhaps TRBD2 (5 bases). Deletions cut 2 bases from V and 9 bases from J, with 14 bases between. This CDR3 is 13 amino acids long. Looked up from germline, CDR1 is DFQATT and CDR2 is SNEGSKA (reference sequence).